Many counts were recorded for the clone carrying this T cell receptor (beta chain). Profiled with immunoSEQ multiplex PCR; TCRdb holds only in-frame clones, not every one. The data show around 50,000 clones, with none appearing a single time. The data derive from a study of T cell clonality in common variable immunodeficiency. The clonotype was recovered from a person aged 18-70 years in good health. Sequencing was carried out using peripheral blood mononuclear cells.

The chain's CDR3 is CASSLRVWSNQPQHF. Incomplete CDR3 DNA: TGTGCCAGCAGTTTGAGGGTTTGGAGCAATCAGCCC. The J gene is TRBJ1-5, the V gene TRBV28; D call uncertain. The sequenced fragment ends 3 residues before the CDR3 boundary, so the rest is inferred from the germline J gene. Deletions cut 3 bases from V and 1 base from J, with 10 bases between. Germline V gene data show CDR1 as MDHEN and CDR2 as SYDVKM. The CDR3 loop spans 15 amino acids.